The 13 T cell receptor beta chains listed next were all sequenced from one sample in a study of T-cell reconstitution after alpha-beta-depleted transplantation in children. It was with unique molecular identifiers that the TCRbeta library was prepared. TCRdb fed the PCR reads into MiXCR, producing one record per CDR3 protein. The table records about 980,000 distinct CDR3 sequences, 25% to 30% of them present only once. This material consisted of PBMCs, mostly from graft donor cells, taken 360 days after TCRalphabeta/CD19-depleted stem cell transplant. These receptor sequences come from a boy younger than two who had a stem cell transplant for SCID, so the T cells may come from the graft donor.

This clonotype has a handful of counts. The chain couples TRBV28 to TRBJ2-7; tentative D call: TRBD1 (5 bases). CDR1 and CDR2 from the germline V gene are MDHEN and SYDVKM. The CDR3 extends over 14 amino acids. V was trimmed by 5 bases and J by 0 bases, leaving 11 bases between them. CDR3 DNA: TGTGCCAGCAGTATTACAGGATCCTCCTACGAGCAGTACTTC. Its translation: CASSITGSSYEQYF.

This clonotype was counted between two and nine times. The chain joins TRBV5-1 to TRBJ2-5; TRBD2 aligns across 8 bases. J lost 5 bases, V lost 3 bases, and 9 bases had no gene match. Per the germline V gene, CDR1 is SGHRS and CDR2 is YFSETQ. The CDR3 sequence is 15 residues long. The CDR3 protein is CASSSPGLARETQYF. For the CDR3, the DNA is TGCGCCAGCAGCTCCCCTGGACTAGCCAGGGAGACCCAGTACTTC.

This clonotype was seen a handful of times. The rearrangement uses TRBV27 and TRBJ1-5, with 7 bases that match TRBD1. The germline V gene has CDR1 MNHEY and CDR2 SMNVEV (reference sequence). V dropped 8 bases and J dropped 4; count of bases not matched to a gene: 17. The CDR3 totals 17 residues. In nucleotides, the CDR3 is TGTGCCAGCTGTCCCAACCTCACCGGGACAGTTAATCAGCCCCAGCATTTT. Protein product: CASCPNLTGTVNQPQHF.

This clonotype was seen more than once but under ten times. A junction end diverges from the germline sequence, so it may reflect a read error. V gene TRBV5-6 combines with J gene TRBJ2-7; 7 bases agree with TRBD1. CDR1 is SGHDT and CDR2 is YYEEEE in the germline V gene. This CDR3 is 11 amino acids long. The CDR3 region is CASSQGTVTFF. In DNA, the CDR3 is TGTGCCAGCAGCCAAGGGACAGTTACTTTCTTC.

CDR3 DNA sequence: TGTGCCAGCAGTCCAGGGGGCGCGACTCAGCCCCAGCATTTT. Translating it yields CASSPGGATQPQHF. V and J are TRBV12-3 or TRBV12-4 and TRBJ1-5, with TRBD1 matching over 8 bases. The CDR3 extends over 14 amino acids. Unmatched junction bases numbered 6, after V lost 5 bases and J lost 6 bases.

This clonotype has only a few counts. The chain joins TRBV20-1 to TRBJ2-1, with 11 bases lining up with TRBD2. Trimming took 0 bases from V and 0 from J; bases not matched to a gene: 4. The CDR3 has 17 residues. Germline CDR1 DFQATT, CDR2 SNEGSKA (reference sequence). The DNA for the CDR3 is TGCAGTGCTAGAGATTTAGCGGGGGGGTTCTCCTACAATGAGCAGTTCTTC. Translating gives CSARDLAGGFSYNEQFF.

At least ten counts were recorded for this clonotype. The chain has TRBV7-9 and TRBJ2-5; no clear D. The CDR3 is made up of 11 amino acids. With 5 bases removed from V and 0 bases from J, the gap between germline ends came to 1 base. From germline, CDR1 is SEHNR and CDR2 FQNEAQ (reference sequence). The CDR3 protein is CASSHQETQYF. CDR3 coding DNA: TGTGCCAGCAGCCACCAAGAGACCCAGTACTTC.

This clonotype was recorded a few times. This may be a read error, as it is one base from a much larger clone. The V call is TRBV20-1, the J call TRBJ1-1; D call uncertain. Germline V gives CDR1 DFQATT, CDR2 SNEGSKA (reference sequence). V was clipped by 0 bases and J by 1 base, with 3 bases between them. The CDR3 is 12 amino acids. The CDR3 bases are TGCAGTGCTAGAGAAAGGAACACTGAAGCTTTCTTT. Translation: CSARERNTEAFF.

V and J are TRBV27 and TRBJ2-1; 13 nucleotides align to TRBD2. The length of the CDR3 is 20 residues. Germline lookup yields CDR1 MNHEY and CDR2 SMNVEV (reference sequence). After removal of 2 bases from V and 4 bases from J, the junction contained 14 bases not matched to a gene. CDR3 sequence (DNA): TGTGCCAGCAGTTTAACCCCGGGACTAGCGGGGAAGGGGTGGTACAATGAGCAGTTCTTC. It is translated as CASSLTPGLAGKGWYNEQFF.

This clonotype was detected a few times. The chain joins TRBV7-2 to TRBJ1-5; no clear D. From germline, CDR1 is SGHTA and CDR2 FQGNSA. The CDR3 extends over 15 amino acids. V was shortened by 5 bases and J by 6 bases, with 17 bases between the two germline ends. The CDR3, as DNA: TGTGCCAGCAGCACGGGTCGCAGTCTGAGTCAGCCCCAGCATTTT. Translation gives CASSTGRSLSQPQHF.

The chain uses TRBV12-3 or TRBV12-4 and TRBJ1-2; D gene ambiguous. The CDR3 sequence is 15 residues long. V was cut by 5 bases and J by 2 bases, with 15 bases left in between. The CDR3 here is CASSPPGTANYGYTF. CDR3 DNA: TGTGCCAGCAGTCCCCCCGGCACAGCCAACTATGGCTACACCTTC.

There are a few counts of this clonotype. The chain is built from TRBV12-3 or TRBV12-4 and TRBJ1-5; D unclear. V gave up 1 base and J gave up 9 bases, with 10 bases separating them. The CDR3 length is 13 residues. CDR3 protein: CASSLEVRGPQHF. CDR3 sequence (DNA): TGTGCCAGCAGTTTAGAAGTACGCGGGCCCCAGCATTTT.

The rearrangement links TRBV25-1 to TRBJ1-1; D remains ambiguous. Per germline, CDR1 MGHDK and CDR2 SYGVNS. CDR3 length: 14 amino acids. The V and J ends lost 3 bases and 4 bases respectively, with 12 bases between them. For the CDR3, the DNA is TGTGCCAGCAGTGAGGCCGCCCTCGGCACTGAAGCTTTCTTT. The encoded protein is CASSEAALGTEAFF.